Detailed here is one T cell receptor (beta chain). Its target is not known. Each CDR3 protein gets one entry after TCRdb re-called the reads with MiXCR. The table shows a few hundred thousand distinct CDR3 sequences, with 25% to 35% occurring only once. The record originates from a study of T cell repertoires in cytomegalovirus infection. About the study: CMV epitopes that were recently identified and HLA-C-restricted were used alongside well-studied HLA-B-restricted ones. From public TCR beta signatures came an indication of both CMV infection and matching HLA type. Whole-study results and caveats: Cumulative frequency of public TCR beta families picked out carriers of CMV plus the relevant HLA. What dominated the ex vivo response were HLA-C-restricted CMV-specific TCR beta clonotypes.

V dropped 1 base and J dropped 3; count of bases not matched to a gene: 3. The germline gives CDR1 SGHNT, CDR2 YYREEE (reference sequence). This CDR3 contains 14 residues. The rearrangement uses TRBV5-4 and TRBJ2-5; 7 bases agree with TRBD1. The sequencing here drew on cultured PBMCs, taken from culture after CMV antigen stimulation. This clonotype was obtained from a human donor in good health (CMV status not recorded). Some clones in this sample may be carry-over from other donors' samples. CDR3 sequence reads: CASSLFQGEETQYF. The CDR3 DNA reads as TGTGCCAGCAGCTTGTTTCAGGGGGAAGAGACCCAGTACTTC.